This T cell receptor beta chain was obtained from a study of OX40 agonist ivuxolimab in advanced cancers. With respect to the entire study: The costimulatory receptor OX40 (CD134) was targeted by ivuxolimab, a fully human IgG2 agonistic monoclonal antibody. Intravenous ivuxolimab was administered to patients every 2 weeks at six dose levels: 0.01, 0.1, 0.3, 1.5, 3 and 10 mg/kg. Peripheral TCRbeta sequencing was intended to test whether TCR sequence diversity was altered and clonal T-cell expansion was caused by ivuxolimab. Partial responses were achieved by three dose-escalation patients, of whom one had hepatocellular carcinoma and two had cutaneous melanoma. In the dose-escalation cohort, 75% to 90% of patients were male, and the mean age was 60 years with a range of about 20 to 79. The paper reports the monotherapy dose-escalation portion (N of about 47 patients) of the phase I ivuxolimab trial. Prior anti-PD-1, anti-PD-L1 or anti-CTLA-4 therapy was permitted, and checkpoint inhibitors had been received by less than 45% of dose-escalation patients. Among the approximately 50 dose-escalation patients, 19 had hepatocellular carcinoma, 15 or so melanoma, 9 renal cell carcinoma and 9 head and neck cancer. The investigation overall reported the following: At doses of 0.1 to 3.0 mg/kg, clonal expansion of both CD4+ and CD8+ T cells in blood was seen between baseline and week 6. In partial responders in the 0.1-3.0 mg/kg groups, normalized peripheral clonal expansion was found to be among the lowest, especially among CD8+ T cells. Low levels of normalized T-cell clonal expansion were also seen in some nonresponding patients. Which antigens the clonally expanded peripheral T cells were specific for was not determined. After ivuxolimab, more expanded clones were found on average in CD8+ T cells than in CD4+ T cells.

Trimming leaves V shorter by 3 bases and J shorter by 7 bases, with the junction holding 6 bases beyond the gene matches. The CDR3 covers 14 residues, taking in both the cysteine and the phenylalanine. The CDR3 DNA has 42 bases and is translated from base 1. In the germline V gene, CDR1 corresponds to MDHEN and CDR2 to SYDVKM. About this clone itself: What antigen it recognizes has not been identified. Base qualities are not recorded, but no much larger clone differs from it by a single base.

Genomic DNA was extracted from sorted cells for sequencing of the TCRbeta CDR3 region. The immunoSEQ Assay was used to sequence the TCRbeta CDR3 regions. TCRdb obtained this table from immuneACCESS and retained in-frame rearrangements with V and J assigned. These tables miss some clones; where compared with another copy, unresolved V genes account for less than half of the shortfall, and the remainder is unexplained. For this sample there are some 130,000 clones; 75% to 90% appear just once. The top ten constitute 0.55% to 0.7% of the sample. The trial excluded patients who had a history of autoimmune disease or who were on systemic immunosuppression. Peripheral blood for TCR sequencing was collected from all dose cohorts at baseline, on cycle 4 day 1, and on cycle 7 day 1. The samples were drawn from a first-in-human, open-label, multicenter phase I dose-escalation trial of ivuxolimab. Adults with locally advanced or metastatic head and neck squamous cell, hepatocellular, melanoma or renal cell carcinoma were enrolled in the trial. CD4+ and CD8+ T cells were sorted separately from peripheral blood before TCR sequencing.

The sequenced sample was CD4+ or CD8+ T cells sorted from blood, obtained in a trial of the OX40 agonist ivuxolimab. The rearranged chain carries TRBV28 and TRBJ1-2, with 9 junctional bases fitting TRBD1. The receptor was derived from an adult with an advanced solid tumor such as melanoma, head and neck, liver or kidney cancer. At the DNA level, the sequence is TGTGCCAGCAGTTTCCGGGACAGGGTGGGTGGCTACACCTTC. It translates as CASSFRDRVGGYTF.